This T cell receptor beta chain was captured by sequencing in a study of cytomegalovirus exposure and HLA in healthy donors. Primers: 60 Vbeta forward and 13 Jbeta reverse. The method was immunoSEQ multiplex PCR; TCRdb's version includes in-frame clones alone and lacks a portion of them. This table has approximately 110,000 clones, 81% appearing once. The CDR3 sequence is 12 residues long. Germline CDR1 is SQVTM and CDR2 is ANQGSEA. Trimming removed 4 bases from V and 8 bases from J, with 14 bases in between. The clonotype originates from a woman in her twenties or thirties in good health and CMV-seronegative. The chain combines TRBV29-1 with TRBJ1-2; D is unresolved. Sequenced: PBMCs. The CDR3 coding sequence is TGCAGCGTTGTCCCGGGGTCTTCGGGCTACACCTTC. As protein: CSVVPGSSGYTF.